This entry lists 32 T cell receptor beta chains sequenced from one sample in a study of blood T cell repertoires in COVID-19. The table came from immunoSEQ multiplex PCR; TCRdb's copy has only in-frame clones and leaves some out. The sample holds about 60,000 clones, 70% to 90% seen once. Sequencing used peripheral blood. All receptors come from a man aged 55 to 70 with acute or convalescent COVID-19.

The CDR3 bases are TGTGCCAGCAGCTTCCTCCCCACAGGGCCCACTGAAGCTTTCTTT. Amino acid sequence: CASSFLPTGPTEAFF. This chain links TRBV5-8 with TRBJ1-1; possible D gene TRBD1, 6 bases. In germline, CDR1 is SGHTS, CDR2 YDEGEE. V lost 2 bases, J lost 4 bases, and 15 bases lay in between. CDR3 length equals 15 residues.

Concerning this clone itself: One end of the junction varies from germline; a read error may be responsible. This chain connects TRBV29-1 to TRBJ1-2, with 7 nucleotides matching TRBD1. In germline, CDR1 is SQVTM, CDR2 ANQGSEA. The CDR3 sequence is 14 residues long. The CDR3 DNA reads as TGCAGCGCTGAACGTGGTGTAGAGGGGGCCGGCTACACCTTC. Amino acid sequence: CSAERGVEGAGYTF.

The V gene is TRBV9, the J gene TRBJ1-2; a possible D gene is TRBD1 (6 bases). Trimming cost V 4 bases and J 6 bases, with 22 bases left between them. Germline CDR1 is SGDLS and CDR2 is YYNGEE. This CDR3 region has 16 residues. The CDR3 nucleotides are TGTGCCAGCAGCCGTAGAGGGGGGGACTATGGGAATGGCTACACCTTC. Protein: CASSRRGGDYGNGYTF.

The V call is TRBV19, the J call TRBJ2-1; TRBD1 matches at 7 bases. Trimming took 0 bases from V and 7 from J; bases not matched to a gene: 12. Germline CDR1 is LNHDA and CDR2 is SQIVND (reference sequence). The CDR3 is made up of 17 amino acids. Here the CDR3 DNA reads TGTGCCAGTAGTATAGATCGGGCAGGGGGTGTTTTGAATGAGCAGTTCTTC. It codes for CASSIDRAGGVLNEQFF.

The gene calls are TRBV19 and TRBJ1-4; 7 bases agree with TRBD1. This CDR3 comprises 15 residues. V dropped 3 bases and J dropped 4; count of bases not matched to a gene: 5. Germline V gene sequence: CDR1 LNHDA, CDR2 SQIVND (reference sequence). The chain's CDR3 is CASSIRGQINEKLFF. The CDR3 region has the DNA TGTGCCAGTAGTATTCGGGGACAGATTAATGAAAAACTGTTTTTT. Using reference TRBV19 and TRBJ1-4 for the parts outside the CDR3, the full variable domain is DGGITQSPKYLFRKEGQNVTLSCEQNLNHDAMYWYRQDPGQGLRLIYYSQIVNDFQKGDIAEGYSVSREKKESFPLTVTSAQKNPTAFYLCASSIRGQINEKLFFGSGTQLSVL.

The V gene is TRBV6-2 or TRBV6-3, the J gene TRBJ1-6; D ambiguous. CDR3 length equals 16 residues. Germline V lookup: CDR1 MNHEY, CDR2 SVGEGT. With 2 bases removed from V and 9 bases from J, the gap between germline ends came to 17 bases. The CDR3 spells CASSYLQAHSTSPLHF. CDR3 sequence (DNA): TGTGCCAGCAGTTACCTCCAGGCCCATTCGACTTCACCCCTCCACTTT.

The rearrangement joins TRBV7-9 to TRBJ2-7, with TRBD2 matching 11 bases. Germline CDR1 reads SEHNR; CDR2 reads FQNEAQ (reference sequence). V was pared by 3 bases and J by 5 bases, with 6 bases of the junction left unmatched. The CDR3 is made up of 15 amino acids. For the CDR3, the DNA is TGTGCCAGCAGCTTGGAACTAGCGGGAGACCACGAGCAGTACTTC. Translation gives CASSLELAGDHEQYF.

The CDR3 is CASSIFCSEKRGTPDGETQYF. In nucleotides, the CDR3 is TGTGCCAGCAGCATCTTTTGCTCGGAAAAAAGGGGGACACCGGACGGAGAGACCCAGTACTTC. The chain couples TRBV21-1 to TRBJ2-5; the table's D call, TRBD1, was not checked against the DNA. TRBV21-1 is a pseudogene segment. This CDR3 has 21 amino acids.

Details on this clone: In the same sample, other DNA sequences code for this CDR3. J is TRBJ2-1 and V is TRBV11-3; the match to TRBD2 covers 7 bases. This CDR3 is built from 15 residues. Germline CDR1 is SGHNT and CDR2 is YENEEA. Trimming removed 4 bases from V and 0 bases from J; junction bases left unmatched: 3. The chain's CDR3 is CASSSGTNSYNEQFF. CDR3 coding DNA: TGTGCCAGCAGCTCCGGGACTAACTCCTACAATGAGCAGTTCTTC.

The J gene is TRBJ2-2, the V gene TRBV6-5; 10 bases map to TRBD2. The germline V gene encodes CDR1 MNHEY and CDR2 SVGAGI. The ends lost 5 bases at V and 6 bases at J; junction bases unmatched: 6. CDR3 length: 15 residues. The CDR3 is CASSPASGRAGELFF. For the CDR3, the DNA is TGTGCCAGCAGTCCTGCTAGCGGGAGAGCCGGGGAGCTGTTTTTT.

V and J are TRBV5-1 and TRBJ1-1; D perhaps matches TRBD1 (6 bases). This CDR3 has 15 residues. V was pared by 5 bases and J by 0 bases, with 14 bases between. Germline assignment: CDR1 SGHRS and CDR2 YFSETQ. CDR3 residues: CASRARGPMNTEAFF. As DNA, the CDR3 is TGCGCCAGCAGGGCCAGGGGACCTATGAACACTGAAGCTTTCTTT.

V usage is TRBV24-1 and J usage is TRBJ2-2; TRBD1 matches at 11 bases. Germline trimming cut 8 bases from V and 4 bases from J; bases unmatched to any gene: 5. This CDR3 has 15 residues. CDR1 is KGHDR, CDR2 SFDVKD, per germline. In nucleotides, the CDR3 is TGTGCCACCAAAAACGGGACAGGGGGCACCGGGGAGCTGTTTTTT. It is translated as CATKNGTGGTGELFF.

The chain uses TRBV24-1 and TRBJ1-2; D uncertain. V was clipped by 6 bases and J by 8 bases, with 18 bases between them. The CDR3 loop spans 14 amino acids. Per germline, CDR1 KGHDR and CDR2 SFDVKD. The CDR3 DNA sequence: TGTGCCACCAGTCCGTCCGCCCCCTTCTACGGCTACACCTTC. It is translated as CATSPSAPFYGYTF.

The chain links TRBV5-6 to TRBJ1-6; D may be TRBD1 (5 bases). The CDR3 has 15 residues. Trimming stripped 4 bases from V and 14 bases from J, with 22 bases between. The germline V gene encodes CDR1 SGHDT and CDR2 YYEEEE. The DNA of the CDR3 is TGTGCCAGCAGCAGGACTAATGAGGGGAATTCGGCCCTCCACTTT. Residues: CASSRTNEGNSALHF.

The rearrangement links TRBV9 to TRBJ2-6; TRBD2 is a possible D gene (5 bases). Trimming stripped 0 bases from V and 4 bases from J, with 14 bases between. The length of the CDR3 is 17 residues. Germline lookup yields CDR1 SGDLS and CDR2 YYNGEE. CDR3 loop: CASSVVGSLGGANVLTF. In DNA form, the CDR3 reads TGTGCCAGCAGCGTAGTAGGGAGCTTAGGCGGGGCCAACGTCCTGACTTTC.

The J gene is TRBJ2-7, the V gene TRBV28, with 11 bases identical to TRBD2. CDR1 MDHEN and CDR2 SYDVKM come from the germline V gene. This CDR3 spans 15 amino acids. The ends lost 4 bases at V and 0 bases at J; junction bases unmatched: 2. The CDR3 DNA follows: TGTGCCAGCAGTTCCACTAGCGGGGGCTCCTACGAGCAGTACTTC. It specifies CASSSTSGGSYEQYF.

V usage is TRBV7-3 and J usage is TRBJ1-1; D possibly corresponds to TRBD1 (6 bases). There are 14 residues in the CDR3. V lost 5 bases and J lost 6, with 16 bases in between. Germline assignment: CDR1 SGHTA and CDR2 FQGTGA. In DNA, the CDR3 is TGTGCCAGCAGCCCGAGCCAGTCAGGGGCTGAAGCTTTCTTT. Protein sequence: CASSPSQSGAEAFF.

This clone appeared once. The chain carries TRBV29-1 and TRBJ2-1; 11 nucleotides align to TRBD2. Germline CDR1 and CDR2: SQVTM and ANQGSEA. V trimming: 7 bases; J trimming: 7 bases; junction bases outside the gene matches: 12. This CDR3 contains 15 residues. CDR3 nucleotides: TGCAGCGAGCAAATAGCGGGAGGGCCTGTGAATGAGCAGTTCTTC. This sequence encodes CSEQIAGGPVNEQFF.

This chain links TRBV2 with TRBJ2-5; 12 bases line up with TRBD2. J was trimmed by 4 bases and V by 6 bases; bases with no gene match: 9. The CDR3 spans 16 residues. Germline lookup yields CDR1 SNHLY and CDR2 FYNNEI. CDR3 nucleotide sequence: TGTGCCAGCAGCCCTCGACTAGCGGGAGCGGGAGAGACCCAGTACTTC. Translated: CASSPRLAGAGETQYF.

This chain joins TRBV30 and TRBJ1-1, with a tentative D call TRBD1 (5 bases). The germline V gene encodes CDR1 GTSNPN and CDR2 SVGIG (reference sequence). The ends were cut back, 0 bases at V and 0 bases at J, with 23 bases in the middle. CDR3 length equals 19 residues. Here the CDR3 DNA reads TGTGCCTGGAGTGTAGCGGGACCCTTCTCAGGAAACATGAACACTGAAGCTTTCTTT. This gives the protein CAWSVAGPFSGNMNTEAFF. The complete variable domain, with remaining parts taken from reference TRBV30 and TRBJ1-1, reads SQTIHQWPATLVQPVGSPLSLECTVEGTSNPNLYWYRQAAGRGLQLLFYSVGIGQISSEVPQNLSASRPQDRQFILSSKKLLLSDSGFYLCAWSVAGPFSGNMNTEAFFGQGTRLTVV.

This clone has just a few counts. Other nucleotide sequences in the sample specify the same CDR3. The chain joins TRBV7-3 to TRBJ2-3; 8 positions match TRBD1. The J segment lost 3 bases and the V segment lost 5 bases, leaving 7 bases of the junction unmatched. Germline V gene sequence: CDR1 SGHTA, CDR2 FQGTGA. This CDR3 is built from 15 residues. CDR3 DNA sequence: TGTGCCAGCAGCCCTGACAGGGGACGAACAGATACGCAGTATTTT. Translated, it gives CASSPDRGRTDTQYF. The whole variable domain, filled in from reference TRBV7-3 and TRBJ2-3, reads GAGVSQTPSNKVTEKGKYVELRCDPISGHTALYWYRQSLGQGPEFLIYFQGTGAADDSGLPNDRFFAVRPEGSVSTLKIQRTERGDSAVYLCASSPDRGRTDTQYFGPGTRLTVL.

Many counts were recorded for this clone. The chain has TRBV4-1 and TRBJ1-2; 8 bases agree with TRBD1. With V trimmed by 3 bases and J by 10 bases, 16 bases remained unmatched. Germline V gene lookup returns CDR1 MGHRA and CDR2 YSYEKL. This CDR3 has 16 amino acids. CDR3 in amino acids: CASSHKAGTGGEDYTF. CDR3 nucleotide sequence: TGCGCCAGCAGCCACAAAGCCGGGACAGGAGGAGAGGACTACACCTTC.

The genes are TRBV28 and TRBJ1-1; 7 positions match TRBD1. CDR1 is MDHEN and CDR2 is SYDVKM in the germline V gene. The CDR3 has 15 amino acids. J was trimmed by 2 bases and V by 8 bases; bases with no gene match: 11. The CDR3 loop reads CASGPLGTANTEAFF. In nucleotides, the CDR3 is TGTGCCAGCGGACCGCTGGGGACAGCCAACACTGAAGCTTTCTTT.

The rearrangement uses TRBV28 and TRBJ1-6; D might be TRBD1 (5 bases). Trimming stripped 4 bases from V and 10 bases from J, with 17 bases between. The CDR3 covers 15 residues. CDR1 is MDHEN, CDR2 SYDVKM, per germline. As DNA, the CDR3 is TGTGCCAGCAGTTATGAGACAGTAGGCACATCACCCCTCCACTTT. Its translation is CASSYETVGTSPLHF.

A few counts support this clone. The chain carries TRBV28 and TRBJ1-3, with D perhaps TRBD1 (6 bases). There are 16 residues in the CDR3. V was trimmed by 5 bases and J by 0 bases, leaving 14 bases between them. The V gene's germline CDR1 is MDHEN and CDR2 SYDVKM. The CDR3 sequence: CASSPPTGSSGNTIYF. The DNA for the CDR3 is TGTGCCAGCAGTCCTCCGACAGGCTCCTCTGGAAACACCATATATTTT.

The chain couples TRBV6-4 to TRBJ2-3; tentatively, D is TRBD2 (6 bases). V lost 6 bases, J lost 0 bases, and 13 bases lay in between. CDR1 is MRHNA, CDR2 SNTAGT, per germline. The CDR3 runs 15 residues. The CDR3 here is CASRKLAMSTDTQYF. CDR3 nucleotide sequence: TGTGCCAGCAGAAAACTAGCCATGAGCACAGATACGCAGTATTTT.

This chain connects TRBV6-5 to TRBJ2-7; 10 nucleotides match TRBD2. The J segment lost 1 base and the V segment lost 1 base, leaving 1 base of the junction unmatched. This CDR3 region has 15 residues. CDR1 is MNHEY and CDR2 is SVGAGI in the germline V gene. CDR3 amino acids: CASSYLAGGSYEQYF. CDR3 nucleotides: TGTGCCAGCAGTTACTTAGCGGGAGGATCCTACGAGCAGTACTTC.

The chain has TRBV12-3 or TRBV12-4 and TRBJ1-4, with 7 nucleotides matching TRBD1. This CDR3 contains 13 residues. The V and J ends lost 5 bases and 3 bases, in that order; junction bases with no gene match: 0. The CDR3 region has the DNA TGTGCCAGCAGTCAGGGGGCTAATGAAAAACTGTTTTTT. Amino acids: CASSQGANEKLFF.

This chain uses TRBV6-5 with TRBJ1-1; 7 bases map to TRBD1. Germline V gives CDR1 MNHEY, CDR2 SVGAGI. V lost 6 bases and J lost 10; bases outside the gene matches: 17. The length of the CDR3 is 15 residues. CDR3 residues: CASRPPGPNQGGAFF. For the CDR3, the DNA is TGTGCCAGCAGACCCCCGGGACCTAACCAGGGGGGAGCTTTCTTT.

The chain is built from TRBV3-1 (or the pseudogene TRBV3-2) and TRBJ2-6, with D tentatively TRBD2 (5 bases). There are 17 residues in the CDR3. Germline CDR1 LGHDT, CDR2 YNNKEL (reference sequence). The ends were cut back, 4 bases at V and 3 bases at J, with 16 bases in the middle. The DNA for the CDR3 is TGTGCCAGCAGCCTCAACTCGGGGTTGAGTGGGGCCAACGTCCTGACTTTC. Residues: CASSLNSGLSGANVLTF.

V usage is TRBV28 and J usage is TRBJ1-1, with D perhaps TRBD1 (5 bases). CDR1 is MDHEN and CDR2 is SYDVKM in the germline V gene. CDR3 length: 14 residues. V shed 2 bases and J shed 3 bases, with 10 bases lying between them. CDR3 bases: TGTGCCAGCAGTTTAAGGACATCCTACACTGAAGCTTTCTTT. It specifies CASSLRTSYTEAFF.

The chain has TRBV19 and TRBJ1-4, with 7 bases that match TRBD1. This CDR3 contains 13 residues. V shed 9 bases and J 9 bases; nucleotides not matched to a gene: 10. Germline V gene data show CDR1 as LNHDA and CDR2 as SQIVND (reference sequence). CDR3 nucleotides: TGTGCCAGCACAAAAGAGGACAGGCAAAAACTGTTTTTT. This gives the protein CASTKEDRQKLFF.